These 16 T cell receptor beta chains came from one sample sequenced in a study of persistence of HIV-infected CD4 T cells. Nonspecific anti-CD3/anti-CD28 bead stimulation represents the broad CD4+ T cell repertoire. Responding CD4+ T cells were sorted by upregulation of both CD40 ligand and CD69. Their specific antigens are unknown. The libraries were made with immunoSEQ version 4 in survey mode. The data were produced by immunoSEQ multiplex PCR, yet TCRdb's version contains in-frame clones alone and is incomplete. The table has about 46,000 clones, 75% to 90% seen once. The sample consisted of CD4+ T cells sorted from PBMCs after approximately 20-hour stimulation, taken from a patient who received antiretroviral therapy. Receptors originate from an adult woman with HIV who was CMV-seropositive.

The chain employs TRBV5-3 and TRBJ2-5; D is tentatively TRBD1 or TRBD2 (5 bases each). TRBV5-3 is reported as an ORF; its role is uncertain. The CDR3 contains 14 residues. V gave up 2 bases and J gave up 1 base, with 9 bases separating them. The CDR3 loop is CARSFRGAQETQYF. Here the CDR3 DNA reads TGTGCCAGAAGCTTTAGAGGGGCCCAAGAGACCCAGTACTTC.

The V call is TRBV27, the J call TRBJ2-3; 8 bases map to TRBD1. Germline assignment: CDR1 MNHEY and CDR2 SMNVEV (reference sequence). This CDR3 is built from 14 residues. J gave up 1 base and V 3 bases, and 0 bases lay outside the gene matches. This CDR3 is CASSLDRGTDTQYF. CDR3 DNA sequence: TGTGCCAGCAGTTTGGACAGGGGCACAGATACGCAGTATTTT.

CDR3 nucleotides: TGTGCCAGCAGTTTAACTATTAATACGCAGTATTTT. It yields the protein CASSLTINTQYF. The chain joins TRBV12-3 or TRBV12-4 to TRBJ2-3, with no clear D. V gave up 2 bases and J gave up 7 bases, with 7 bases separating them. The CDR3 loop spans 12 amino acids.

V usage is TRBV10-3 and J usage is TRBJ2-4; D might be TRBD1 or TRBD2, each matching 5 bases. The germline CDR1 and CDR2 sequences are ENHRY and SYGVKD. CDR3 length equals 16 residues. Trimming pared 2 bases from V and 0 bases from J, leaving 11 bases between. The CDR3 is CAISEGGTLAKNIQYF. In DNA, the CDR3 is TGTGCCATCAGTGAGGGGGGTACCCTAGCCAAAAACATTCAGTACTTC.

This chain uses TRBV4-3 with TRBJ1-2; D gene ambiguous. V lost 9 bases, J lost 8 bases, and 13 bases lay in between. CDR3 length: 11 amino acids. Germline V gives CDR1 LGHNA, CDR2 YSLEER. In nucleotides, the CDR3 is TGCGCCAGTCCTGGTGTGGGGGGCTACACCTTC. Translation gives CASPGVGGYTF.

The rearrangement joins TRBV9 to TRBJ1-2; D gene ambiguous. The CDR3 extends over 12 amino acids. The V and J ends lost 2 bases and 8 bases respectively, with 10 bases between them. The V gene's germline CDR1 is SGDLS and CDR2 YYNGEE. The CDR3 coding sequence is TGTGCCAGCAGCGTCCTCCTAGGGGGCTACACCTTC. Protein product: CASSVLLGGYTF. The full variable domain, with the rest looked up from reference TRBV9 and TRBJ1-2, is DSGVTQTPKHLITATGQRVTLRCSPRSGDLSVYWYQQSLDQGLQFLIQYYNGEERAKGNILERFSAQQFPDLHSELNLSSLELGDSALYFCASSVLLGGYTFGSGTRLTVV.

The chain combines TRBV30 with TRBJ2-1, with a possible D match to TRBD2 (5 bases). The V gene's germline CDR1 is GTSNPN and CDR2 SVGIG (reference sequence). The CDR3 covers 15 residues. The V end was cut by 2 bases, the J end by 8 bases, with 19 bases between. The CDR3 bases are TGTGCCTGGAGTCTCGGGATATCTGTTAGGGATGAGCAGTTCTTC. Translated, it gives CAWSLGISVRDEQFF.

The chain is built from TRBV9 and TRBJ1-4; D perhaps matches TRBD1 (5 bases). The CDR3 is 15 residues long. V was shortened by 3 bases and J by 0 bases, with 9 bases between the two germline ends. Germline values: CDR1 SGDLS, CDR2 YYNGEE. The CDR3 loop is CASSARGATNEKLFF. Written as DNA, the CDR3 is TGTGCCAGCAGCGCCCGGGGGGCAACTAATGAAAAACTGTTTTTT.

The chain has TRBV25-1 and TRBJ1-2; tentative D call: TRBD1 (5 bases). The CDR3 consists of 12 residues. Germline lookup yields CDR1 MGHDK and CDR2 SYGVNS. V lost 7 bases to trimming and J lost 4 bases, with 10 bases between them. The CDR3 loop is CASTGTVYGYTF. The CDR3 bases are TGTGCCAGCACCGGGACGGTCTATGGCTACACCTTC.

The chain is built from TRBV6-5 and TRBJ2-5; D tentatively reads TRBD1 or TRBD2 (6 bases each). V lost 7 bases and J 4 bases, leaving 13 bases between the germline ends. CDR1 and CDR2 from the germline V gene are MNHEY and SVGAGI. This CDR3 contains 13 residues. CDR3 protein: CASTYRGRETQYF. The DNA of the CDR3 is TGTGCCAGCACCTACCGGGGGCGAGAGACCCAGTACTTC.

The chain uses TRBV18 and TRBJ2-2; 7 bases line up with TRBD1. V lost 2 bases, J lost 9 bases, and 6 bases stayed unmatched. CDR1 is KGHSH, CDR2 LQKENI, per germline. The CDR3 has 14 amino acids. CDR3 in DNA: TGTGCCAGCTCACCAACCAGGGGGACCTGGGAGCTGTTTTTT. Its translation is CASSPTRGTWELFF.

The chain links TRBV30 to TRBJ2-1, with D unclear. V gave up 0 bases and J gave up 10 bases, with 7 bases separating them. Germline CDR1 GTSNPN, CDR2 SVGIG (reference sequence). The CDR3 has 11 amino acids. In DNA form, the CDR3 reads TGTGCCTGGAGTGTCTCTAGGGAGCAGTTCTTC. Protein: CAWSVSREQFF.

This clone has just one count. V usage is TRBV9 and J usage is TRBJ2-1; no clear D. Germline-derived CDR1 and CDR2 are SGDLS and YYNGEE. With 2 bases removed from V and 7 bases from J, the gap between germline ends came to 7 bases. CDR3 length equals 12 residues. Here the CDR3 DNA reads TGTGCCAGCAGCGTTAGCTTTAATGAGCAGTTCTTC. Protein: CASSVSFNEQFF.

This rearrangement joins TRBV15 to TRBJ2-5, with 8 positions matching TRBD2. The germline V gene encodes CDR1 LNHNV and CDR2 YYDKDF (reference sequence). V trimming: 5 bases; J trimming: 4 bases; junction bases outside the gene matches: 6. The length of the CDR3 is 14 residues. The CDR3: CATSYTSGGETQYF. CDR3 in DNA: TGTGCCACCAGCTATACAAGCGGGGGAGAGACCCAGTACTTC.

The DNA of the CDR3 is TGTGCCAGCAGCTTAGGGGGTCTCCAAGAGACCCAGTACTTC. Amino acid sequence: CASSLGGLQETQYF. V gene TRBV11-3 combines with J gene TRBJ2-5; no reliable D call. Trimming removed 1 base at V and 1 base at J, with 7 bases between. Germline CDR1 is SGHNT and CDR2 is YENEEA. The CDR3 spans 14 residues.

The rearrangement links TRBV3-1 (or the pseudogene TRBV3-2) to TRBJ1-1; possibly TRBD1 for D (6 bases). This CDR3 region has 16 residues. Trimming took 3 bases from V and 0 from J, leaving 14 bases between them. Per the germline V gene, CDR1 is LGHDT and CDR2 is YNNKEL (reference sequence). CDR3 protein: CASSHLGHRMNTEAFF. CDR3 DNA sequence: TGTGCCAGCAGCCACCTGGGACATAGAATGAACACTGAAGCTTTCTTT.